A selection of T cell receptor beta chains follows, all from one sample in a study of cytomegalovirus exposure and HLA in healthy donors. Repertoires were generated with immunoSEQ multiplex PCR, while TCRdb's copy carries only in-frame clones and drops some. There are roughly 110,000 clones in the sample; around 70% occur only once, and around 4.3% lies in the top ten. Sequences were obtained from PBMCs. These receptors came from a woman aged 40-49 years in good health and CMV-seropositive. Each CDR3 is given with its conserved first and last residue. Only some rows state a clone size, as once, few, many or a class for expanded clones.

v_gene: TRBV6-1
abundance: NA
CDR3aa: CASSRTENFYEQYF

v_gene: TRBV6-1
abundance: NA
CDR3aa: CASRGAFEKLFF

v_gene: TRBV7-2
abundance: NA
CDR3aa: CASSLYRDKNQPQHF

v_gene: TRBV10-3
abundance: NA
CDR3aa: CATAGADNEQFF

v_gene: TRBV4-1
abundance: NA
CDR3aa: CASSKGTSGGAAGGELFF

v_gene: TRBV23-1
abundance: NA
CDR3aa: CASSQSPGRGLKWSNQPQHF

v_gene: TRBV5-1
abundance: NA
CDR3aa: CASSPTGTGGVEQFF

v_gene: TRBV14
abundance: few
CDR3aa: CASSQRLASYEQFF

v_gene: TRBV19
abundance: NA
CDR3aa: CASGQGWETQYF

v_gene: TRBV11-2
abundance: NA
CDR3aa: CASSHSQGSGYTF

v_gene: TRBV4-2
abundance: NA
CDR3aa: CASSQQGASSYEQYF

v_gene: TRBV6-1
abundance: once
CDR3aa: CASRLADNYNEQFF

v_gene: TRBV5-1
abundance: NA
CDR3aa: CASSLDRAGELFF

v_gene: TRBV30
abundance: NA
CDR3aa: CAWRPGTGRWDNSPLHF

v_gene: TRBV5-6
abundance: NA
CDR3aa: CASSSDIGSPLHF

v_gene: TRBV7-3
abundance: NA
CDR3aa: CASSPEAGGVGANVLTF

v_gene: TRBV11-1
abundance: few
CDR3aa: CASSLIGADYEQYF

v_gene: TRBV7-8
abundance: NA
CDR3aa: CASSFLGQKEETQYF

v_gene: TRBV10-1
abundance: NA
CDR3aa: CASSEQQAGFSPLHF

v_gene: TRBV6-1
abundance: NA
CDR3aa: CASTPGGSNQPQHF

v_gene: TRBV29-1
abundance: NA
CDR3aa: CSVGGRMNTEAFF

v_gene: TRBV5-1
abundance: NA
CDR3aa: CASSWGQGLEQYF

v_gene: TRBV5-1
abundance: once
CDR3aa: CASSEGTGGGYYEQYF

v_gene: TRBV4-1
abundance: NA
CDR3aa: CASGLAGPNEQFF

v_gene: TRBV30
abundance: NA
CDR3aa: CAWRGGGGDTQYF

v_gene: TRBV12-2
abundance: NA
CDR3aa: CASRLEVGGFPFAGELFF

v_gene: TRBV14
abundance: NA
CDR3aa: CASSQEGPLWGSGNTIYF

v_gene: TRBV6-5
abundance: NA
CDR3aa: CASSLQGIGGNTIYF